The sequence of this TCR beta chain was determined in a study of regulatory T cells in long-lasting Graves disease. The study, taken as a whole, reports: Reduced TCR diversity was observed in persistent Graves' patients versus newly diagnosed patients.

Arm-PCR of CDR3 regions and iRepertoire HTBI primers were the basis on which TCR beta libraries were built. In the study's own analysis: Analysis of the samples identified over 60 TRBV and around 15 TRBJ segments. TCRdb reprocessed the multiplex PCR reads with MiXCR, giving one entry per CDR3 protein. The V and J calls shown here were made by TCRdb, not taken from the authors' results. The table lists roughly 520,000 distinct CDR3 sequences, 12% of them singletons. Trimming took 6 bases from V and 7 from J, leaving 9 bases between them. The CDR3 length is 10 residues. Germline V gene sequence: CDR1 DFQATT, CDR2 SNEGSKA (reference sequence). Time point specified: newly diagnosed GD, antithyroid drugs for less than 3 months. Extracted RNA from PBMCs served as the source of the TCR library. This clonotype appeared many times. Its antigen is not known. A further study also used this sample, focusing on T cells in Graves' hyperthyroidism and ophthalmopathy. This second study says: First-round RT-PCR targeting the TCR CDR3 was performed with the HTBI primer set.

The TCR comes from a woman aged 25 to 45 with Graves disease. This sequence joins TRBV20-1 and TRBJ2-5; D is ambiguous. The material was peripheral blood mononuclear cells (PBMCs), obtained at new diagnosis, from a patient treated with antithyroid drugs. In nucleotides, the CDR3 is TGCAGTGCCACGGATGGGACCCAGTACTTC. Translated: CSATDGTQYF.